This note documents a single T cell receptor beta chain sequence. The sample comes from a study of cytotoxic CD8 clonotypes in ibrutinib-treated CLL. Here immunoSEQ multiplex PCR was the method, and the copy in TCRdb shows in-frame clones only, minus some. The repertoire includes roughly 42,000 clones, 50% to 75% of them detected once, and roughly 21% sits in the top ten. CDR1 and CDR2 (germline): SGHNT, YENEEA. Trimming removed 4 bases from V and 4 bases from J, with 13 bases in between. This CDR3 spans 14 amino acids. Material: PBMCs, obtained after 24 months of ibrutinib treatment. The TCR comes from a human donor with chronic lymphocytic leukemia. This chain joins TRBV11-3 and TRBJ2-5; D unclear. This CDR3 reads CASSSTTRGETQYF. The DNA of the CDR3 is TGTGCCAGCAGCTCAACTACCAGAGGAGAGACCCAGTACTTC.